The 17 T cell receptor beta chains given below trace back to one sample, sequenced in a study of cytomegalovirus exposure and HLA in healthy donors. TCRdb keeps only in-frame clones here, not all; method: immunoSEQ multiplex PCR. The table lists some 150,000 clones, about 86% of them singletons. What was sequenced was PBMCs. All receptors come from a human donor in good health.

This chain links TRBV12-5 with TRBJ1-5; perhaps TRBD1 as D (5 bases). Trimming shortened V by 0 bases and J by 4 bases, and 22 bases separated the two germline ends. This CDR3 region has 19 residues. In germline, CDR1 is LGHNT, CDR2 FRNRAP. DNA of the CDR3: TGTGCTAGTGGTTTGGTAAGTCTCGGGACTAACGTGAGTAATCAGCCCCAGCATTTT. Amino acids: CASGLVSLGTNVSNQPQHF.

The rearrangement links TRBV19 to TRBJ1-6; D possibly corresponds to TRBD1 (5 bases). V lost 5 bases and J 6 bases, leaving 11 bases between the germline ends. Looked up from germline, CDR1 is LNHDA and CDR2 is SQIVND (reference sequence). This CDR3 contains 14 residues. The CDR3 DNA follows: TGTGCCAGTAGTCAGAGACAGACTAATTCACCCCTCCACTTT. Translation: CASSQRQTNSPLHF.

The V gene is TRBV2, the J gene TRBJ2-1, with 8 bases lining up with TRBD2. Germline V lookup: CDR1 SNHLY, CDR2 FYNNEI. J was trimmed by 4 bases and V by 8 bases; bases with no gene match: 7. The CDR3 runs 14 residues. The CDR3 sequence is CASRPGGGYNEQFF. The CDR3 coding sequence is TGTGCCAGCCGCCCGGGAGGGGGATACAATGAGCAGTTCTTC.

The rearrangement uses TRBV4-1 and TRBJ1-2; TRBD1 aligns across 8 bases. Trimming removed 1 base from V and 4 bases from J; junction bases left unmatched: 8. CDR3 length: 16 residues. The germline CDR1 and CDR2 sequences are MGHRA and YSYEKL. Here the CDR3 reads CASSQAGQGMSYGYTF. The CDR3 nucleotides are TGCGCCAGCAGCCAAGCAGGACAGGGAATGAGCTATGGCTACACCTTC.

V is TRBV7-6 and J is TRBJ1-1; TRBD1 matches 8 bases. Germline V gene lookup returns CDR1 SGHVS and CDR2 FNYEAQ. The ends lost 5 bases at V and 6 bases at J; junction bases unmatched: 2. CDR3 size: 12 residues. In nucleotides, the CDR3 is TGTGCCAGCAGCCCACAGGGGGCTGAAGCTTTCTTT. Residues: CASSPQGAEAFF.

As concerns this clone: Different DNA sequences within this sample yield the same CDR3. The rearrangement links TRBV7-2 to TRBJ1-5, with D perhaps TRBD1 (5 bases). CDR1 and CDR2 (germline): SGHTA, FQGNSA. The CDR3 is made up of 14 amino acids. Trimming removed 1 base from V and 6 bases from J, with 10 bases in between. The chain's CDR3 is CASSLGWGGQPQHF. The CDR3 DNA is TGTGCCAGCAGCTTAGGATGGGGGGGTCAGCCCCAGCATTTT.

The chain joins TRBV27 to TRBJ2-5, with 11 bases matching TRBD1. CDR3 length: 16 amino acids. The germline CDR1 and CDR2 sequences are MNHEY and SMNVEV (reference sequence). V shed 6 bases and J 2 bases; nucleotides not matched to a gene: 8. Here the CDR3 reads CASRGGDRGNQETQYF. Here the CDR3 DNA reads TGTGCCAGCAGGGGCGGGGACAGGGGGAATCAAGAGACCCAGTACTTC.

This clone appeared once. The chain combines TRBV2 with TRBJ2-5; a possible D gene is TRBD1 (6 bases). In germline, CDR1 is SNHLY, CDR2 FYNNEI. Trimming removed 6 bases from V and 5 bases from J, with 19 bases in between. The length of the CDR3 is 15 residues. CDR3 residues: CASRTSQSQGETQYF. CDR3 DNA sequence: TGTGCCAGCAGAACTTCCCAGTCACAGGGTGAGACCCAGTACTTC.

The CDR3 DNA reads TGTGCCAGCAGTGTCGGGACTAGCGGGTCAGATACGCAGTATTTT. It codes for CASSVGTSGSDTQYF. This rearrangement joins TRBV6-4 to TRBJ2-3; 12 nucleotides match TRBD2. The V and J ends lost 4 bases and 4 bases, in that order; junction bases with no gene match: 3. Germline V gene sequence: CDR1 MRHNA, CDR2 SNTAGT. CDR3 length: 15 residues.

In its sample, this clone was seen once. The CDR3 spells CASSLSAGMNTEAFF. As DNA, the CDR3 is TGTGCCAGCAGTTTATCGGCAGGTATGAACACTGAAGCTTTCTTT. This chain uses TRBV27 with TRBJ1-1; no reliable D call. Looked up from germline, CDR1 is MNHEY and CDR2 is SMNVEV (reference sequence). The CDR3 is made up of 15 amino acids. The V end was cut by 0 bases, the J end by 0 bases, with 8 bases between.

The genes are TRBV19 and TRBJ1-1, with D possibly TRBD1 on 5 matching bases. V was clipped by 9 bases and J by 11 bases, with 31 bases between them. In germline, CDR1 is LNHDA, CDR2 SQIVND (reference sequence). The CDR3 covers 16 residues. CDR3 residues: CASKITPVGRGLRAFF. The CDR3 region has the DNA TGTGCCAGCAAGATAACCCCAGTGGGGAGGGGCCTTCGGGCTTTCTTT.

The chain links TRBV19 to TRBJ1-2; TRBD1 matches at 11 bases. The CDR3 contains 14 residues. The V gene end was trimmed by 6 bases and the J gene end by 7 bases; junction bases not matched to a gene: 7. Germline V gene data show CDR1 as LNHDA and CDR2 as SQIVND (reference sequence). CDR3: CASRRGTGGGGYTF. In DNA form, the CDR3 reads TGTGCCAGTAGAAGGGGGACAGGGGGAGGTGGCTACACCTTC.

The rearrangement links TRBV19 to TRBJ1-2; no definite D call. This CDR3 region has 19 residues. Germline CDR1 is LNHDA and CDR2 is SQIVND (reference sequence). V was pared by 3 bases and J by 1 base, with 24 bases between. The CDR3 DNA sequence: TGTGCCAGTAGTATTAAGAGCTTATCGTTGGGAGACATTAACTATGGCTACACCTTC. Amino acid sequence: CASSIKSLSLGDINYGYTF.

As to this clone: At one end, the junction sequence differs from germline, possibly due to a read error. V gene TRBV7-7 combines with J gene TRBJ2-1; D is undetermined. The CDR3 contains 15 residues. The V gene's germline CDR1 is SSHAT and CDR2 FNYEAQ (reference sequence). The CDR3 DNA reads as TGTGCTAGCAGCTTGAGCATCGTACAGTACAATGAGCAGTTCTTC. As protein: CASSLSIVQYNEQFF.

This chain connects TRBV10-3 to TRBJ1-2; D may be TRBD1 (5 bases). Germline lookup yields CDR1 ENHRY and CDR2 SYGVKD. This CDR3 is 13 amino acids long. Trimming pared 7 bases from V and 2 bases from J, leaving 11 bases between. In nucleotides, the CDR3 is TGTGCCATCAAGGGGCCCCTAAACTATGGCTACACCTTC. Translating it yields CAIKGPLNYGYTF.

The V call is TRBV2, the J call TRBJ2-1, with a possible D match to TRBD2 (5 bases). There are 12 residues in the CDR3. Germline-derived CDR1 and CDR2 are SNHLY and FYNNEI. V was trimmed by 7 bases and J by 9 bases, leaving 13 bases between them. The CDR3 reads CASTREMAEQFF. CDR3 in DNA: TGTGCCAGCACCCGGGAAATGGCTGAGCAGTTCTTC. Combining the CDR3 with reference TRBV2 and TRBJ2-1 gives the whole variable domain EPEVTQTPSHQVTQMGQEVILRCVPISNHLYFYWYRQILGQKVEFLVSFYNNEISEKSEIFDDQFSVERPDGSNFTLKIRSTKLEDSAMYFCASTREMAEQFFGPGTRLTVL.

The V call is TRBV28, the J call TRBJ1-1, with 7 bases lining up with TRBD1. Germline V CDR1 and CDR2: MDHEN, SYDVKM. The CDR3 sequence is 17 residues long. Losses at the gene ends were 1 base for V and 1 base for J; bases not matched to a gene: 9. CDR3 sequence reads: CASSLLDRVGANTEAFF. Here the CDR3 DNA reads TGTGCCAGCAGTTTATTAGACAGGGTAGGTGCGAACACTGAAGCTTTCTTT.